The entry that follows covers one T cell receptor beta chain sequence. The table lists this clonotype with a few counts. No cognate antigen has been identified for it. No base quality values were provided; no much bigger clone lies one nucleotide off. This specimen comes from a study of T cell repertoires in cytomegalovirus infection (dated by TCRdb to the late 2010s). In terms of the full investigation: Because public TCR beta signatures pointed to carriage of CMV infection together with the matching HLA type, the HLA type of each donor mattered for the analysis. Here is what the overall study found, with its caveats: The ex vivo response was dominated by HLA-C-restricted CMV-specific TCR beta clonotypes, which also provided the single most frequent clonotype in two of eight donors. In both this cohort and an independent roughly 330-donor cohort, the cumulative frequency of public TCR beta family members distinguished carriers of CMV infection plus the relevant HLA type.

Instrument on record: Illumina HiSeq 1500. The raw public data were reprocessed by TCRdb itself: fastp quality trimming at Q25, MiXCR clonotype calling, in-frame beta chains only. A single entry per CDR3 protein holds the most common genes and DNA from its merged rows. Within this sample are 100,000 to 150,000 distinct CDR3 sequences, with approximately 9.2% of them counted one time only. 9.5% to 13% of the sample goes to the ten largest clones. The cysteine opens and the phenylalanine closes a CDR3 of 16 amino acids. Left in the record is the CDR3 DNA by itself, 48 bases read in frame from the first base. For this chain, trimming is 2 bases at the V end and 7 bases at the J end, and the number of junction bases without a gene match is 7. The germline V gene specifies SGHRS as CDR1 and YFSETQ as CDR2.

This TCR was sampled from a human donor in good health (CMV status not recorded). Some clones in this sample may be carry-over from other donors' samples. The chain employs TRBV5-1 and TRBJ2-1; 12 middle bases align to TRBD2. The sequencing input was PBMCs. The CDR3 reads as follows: CASSFAASGGANEQFF. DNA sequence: TGCGCCAGCAGCTTCGCGGCTAGCGGGGGGGCGAATGAGCAGTTCTTC.